This entry lists 29 T cell receptor beta chains sequenced from one sample in a study of blood T cell repertoires in COVID-19. Method: immunoSEQ multiplex PCR; TCRdb's copy keeps in-frame clones and lacks some. The sample lists around 200,000 clones, 75% to 90% occurring once. Sequences were obtained from peripheral blood. The source is a human donor in a cohort sampled during active COVID-19.

The gene calls are TRBV2 and TRBJ1-5; D might be TRBD1 (5 bases). V lost 5 bases and J lost 0, with 8 bases in between. This CDR3 is 14 amino acids long. The germline gives CDR1 SNHLY, CDR2 FYNNEI. The CDR3 loop reads CASSPRDSNQPQHF. The CDR3 region has the DNA TGTGCCAGCAGTCCCAGGGATAGCAATCAGCCCCAGCATTTT. Using reference TRBV2 and TRBJ1-5 for the parts outside the CDR3, the full variable domain is EPEVTQTPSHQVTQMGQEVILRCVPISNHLYFYWYRQILGQKVEFLVSFYNNEISEKSEIFDDQFSVERPDGSNFTLKIRSTKLEDSAMYFCASSPRDSNQPQHFGDGTRLSIL.

V and J are TRBV19 and TRBJ2-7, with 7 bases identical to TRBD2. CDR3 size: 15 residues. Germline loops: CDR1 LNHDA, CDR2 SQIVND (reference sequence). The V segment lost 3 bases and the J segment 4 bases; nucleotides outside the gene matches: 9. CDR3 DNA: TGTGCCAGTAGTATTTCAGGCGGGAGAATGTACGAGCAGTACTTC. Translating it yields CASSISGGRMYEQYF.

This chain links TRBV28 with TRBJ1-1; 8 bases line up with TRBD1. The CDR3 contains 17 residues. Trimming cost V 6 bases and J 4 bases; bases outside gene matches: 16. Germline lookup yields CDR1 MDHEN and CDR2 SYDVKM. This CDR3 is CASSSKMTGVRFTEAFF. The CDR3 nucleotides read TGTGCCAGCAGCTCGAAGATGACAGGGGTGAGGTTCACTGAAGCTTTCTTT.

This rearrangement joins TRBV9 to TRBJ1-2, with a tentative D call TRBD1 (6 bases). The germline V gene encodes CDR1 SGDLS and CDR2 YYNGEE. The V end lost 0 bases, the J end lost 2 bases, and 11 bases lay between the germline ends. There are 15 residues in the CDR3. This CDR3 reads CASSVEGGRNYGYTF. Here the CDR3 DNA reads TGTGCCAGCAGCGTAGAAGGGGGTAGGAACTATGGCTACACCTTC.

This chain connects TRBV28 to TRBJ2-7, with 10 bases fitting TRBD2. This CDR3 comprises 15 residues. Unmatched junction bases numbered 9, after V lost 7 bases and J lost 3 bases. Germline CDR1 is MDHEN and CDR2 is SYDVKM. CDR3 sequence reads: CASISLAGGGYEQYF. CDR3 nucleotide sequence: TGTGCCAGCATCTCCTTAGCGGGAGGAGGCTACGAGCAGTACTTC.

The chain has TRBV7-9 and TRBJ2-2, with TRBD1 identical over 9 bases. The trim removed 5 bases at V and 7 bases at J, leaving 11 bases unmatched. Germline V lookup: CDR1 SEHNR, CDR2 FQNEAQ (reference sequence). There are 16 residues in the CDR3. This CDR3 is CASSPSRDRDGGELFF. CDR3 sequence (DNA): TGTGCCAGCAGCCCGTCCCGGGACAGGGACGGCGGGGAGCTGTTTTTT.

The chain employs TRBV21-1 and TRBJ2-7; no check of the table's D call, TRBD1, against the DNA was made. TRBV21-1 is a recognized pseudogene. The CDR3 runs to 11 residues. The CDR3 loop reads CASSPIREQYF. The CDR3 DNA reads as TGTGCCAGCAGCCCTATCAGGGAGCAGTACTTC.

This clone was detected once. The chain is built from TRBV28 and TRBJ2-5; D possibly corresponds to TRBD1 (6 bases). Germline CDR1 and CDR2: MDHEN and SYDVKM. The CDR3 spans 12 residues. The V and J ends lost 6 bases and 4 bases respectively, with 9 bases between them. The DNA of the CDR3 is TGTGCCAGCAGGAGGGGGAGAGAGACCCAGTACTTC. It yields the protein CASRRGRETQYF.

The CDR3 coding sequence is TGTGCCAGCAGCTTAAGGGGCAGTGGTGGCTACACCTTC. Encoded protein: CASSLRGSGGYTF. J is TRBJ1-2 and V is TRBV13; TRBD1 is a possible D gene (5 bases). CDR1 and CDR2 from the germline V gene are PRHDT and FYEKMQ (reference sequence). Trimming removed 2 bases at V and 7 bases at J, with 11 bases between. This CDR3 has 13 amino acids.

The rearrangement links TRBV24-1 to TRBJ1-2; TRBD1 is a possible D gene (6 bases). Germline CDR1 reads KGHDR; CDR2 reads SFDVKD. With 3 bases removed from V and 7 bases from J, the gap between germline ends came to 14 bases. The CDR3 is made up of 14 amino acids. The CDR3 nucleotides are TGTGCCACCAGTGATGACGACAGGATGGGTGGCTACACCTTC. This gives the protein CATSDDDRMGGYTF.

The chain links TRBV9 to TRBJ2-7; TRBD2 aligns across 12 bases. The CDR3 loop spans 15 amino acids. Germline lookup yields CDR1 SGDLS and CDR2 YYNGEE. The junction had 4 bases not matched to a gene; V was cut back by 0 bases and J by 6 bases. The CDR3, as DNA: TGTGCCAGCAGCGTAGGGGGACTAGCGGGCCTCGAGCAGTACTTC. Its protein product is CASSVGGLAGLEQYF.

The chain couples TRBV7-9 to TRBJ1-5, with 7 nucleotides matching TRBD1. The length of the CDR3 is 14 residues. Germline trimming cut 5 bases from V and 7 bases from J; bases unmatched to any gene: 8. Germline values: CDR1 SEHNR, CDR2 FQNEAQ (reference sequence). CDR3 sequence (DNA): TGTGCCAGCAGCCTTACAGGGGACAGCCAGCCCCAGCATTTT. Protein sequence: CASSLTGDSQPQHF.

This clone showed up just a few times. This chain joins TRBV5-4 and TRBJ2-7; 10 bases align to TRBD2. V was clipped by 4 bases and J by 4 bases; unmatched bases: 8. CDR3 length: 15 amino acids. Germline assignment: CDR1 SGHNT and CDR2 YYREEE (reference sequence). The CDR3 DNA reads TGTGCCAGCAGCACCAAAGGACTAGCGGATTACGAGCAGTACTTC. It specifies CASSTKGLADYEQYF.

V and J are TRBV7-2 and TRBJ2-1; tentative D call: TRBD1 (6 bases). Looked up from germline, CDR1 is SGHTA and CDR2 is FQGNSA. The CDR3 sequence is 15 residues long. The ends were cut back, 5 bases at V and 4 bases at J, with 15 bases in the middle. CDR3 sequence: CASSQGSGHYNEQFF. In DNA form, the CDR3 reads TGTGCCAGCAGCCAGGGCTCGGGACATTACAATGAGCAGTTCTTC.

CDR3 nucleotides: TGTGCCATCGGGACAGCCTACGAGCAGTACTTC. It translates to CAIGTAYEQYF. The V gene is TRBV10-3, the J gene TRBJ2-7; TRBD1 aligns across 7 bases. This CDR3 is built from 11 residues. Germline CDR1 is ENHRY and CDR2 is SYGVKD. Losses at the gene ends were 8 bases for V and 2 bases for J; bases not matched to a gene: 0.

This chain links TRBV6-5 with TRBJ2-4; the match to TRBD2 covers 10 bases. Germline trimming cut 4 bases from V and 0 bases from J; bases unmatched to any gene: 0. Germline-derived CDR1 and CDR2 are MNHEY and SVGAGI. There are 15 residues in the CDR3. CDR3 sequence (DNA): TGTGCCAGCAGTTCTAGCGGGAGAGCCAAAAACATTCAGTACTTC. As protein: CASSSSGRAKNIQYF.

This clone has only one observation. V gene TRBV28 combines with J gene TRBJ2-7; 7 bases align to TRBD1. The CDR3 extends over 14 amino acids. The germline V gene encodes CDR1 MDHEN and CDR2 SYDVKM. Trimming took 5 bases from V and 3 from J; bases not matched to a gene: 7. CDR3 sequence reads: CASSPMGQLYEQYF. CDR3 bases: TGTGCCAGCAGTCCAATGGGACAGCTCTACGAGCAGTACTTC.

This clone was seen only once. The rearrangement joins TRBV28 to TRBJ1-4; TRBD1 might be the D (6 bases). The CDR3 spans 14 residues. The germline V and J ends were trimmed by 7 bases and 10 bases, with 19 bases remaining between them. CDR1 is MDHEN and CDR2 is SYDVKM in the germline V gene. The CDR3 is CASTGDMALAKLFF. In DNA, the CDR3 is TGTGCCAGCACCGGGGACATGGCGTTAGCAAAACTGTTTTTT.

This chain uses TRBV9 with TRBJ2-2; D gene uncertain. Germline CDR1 is SGDLS and CDR2 is YYNGEE. The CDR3 totals 15 residues. The ends were cut back, 3 bases at V and 3 bases at J, with 12 bases in the middle. The CDR3 DNA sequence: TGTGCCAGCAGCGACCGGGTCTCACACACCGGGGAGCTGTTTTTT. Protein product: CASSDRVSHTGELFF.

J is TRBJ2-5 and V is TRBV5-1; the match to TRBD2 covers 14 bases. Germline V CDR1 and CDR2: SGHRS, YFSETQ. The CDR3 is 17 amino acids. The ends lost 0 bases at V and 4 bases at J; junction bases unmatched: 5. The CDR3 nucleotides are TGCGCCAGCAGCTTGGGACTAGCGGGAGGGCCGGGAGAGACCCAGTACTTC. Translated, it gives CASSLGLAGGPGETQYF.

This clone was detected once. V and J are TRBV7-6 and TRBJ2-2; 7 positions agree with TRBD1. The length of the CDR3 is 14 residues. Trimming cost V 8 bases and J 4 bases; bases outside gene matches: 7. Germline V lookup: CDR1 SGHVS, CDR2 FNYEAQ. Written as DNA, the CDR3 is TGTGCCAGCCTTGAGGGGGCGAGCACCGGGGAGCTGTTTTTT. Protein product: CASLEGASTGELFF.

The chain carries TRBV5-1 and TRBJ2-7; D might be TRBD2 (5 bases). The germline V gene encodes CDR1 SGHRS and CDR2 YFSETQ. Between the trimmed V and J ends, which lost 0 bases and 0 bases, there was a span of 13 bases. The CDR3 length is 16 residues. Here the CDR3 reads CASSLGPAGNSYEQYF. CDR3 in DNA: TGCGCCAGCAGCTTGGGCCCGGCCGGGAACTCCTACGAGCAGTACTTC.

The gene calls are TRBV7-2 and TRBJ1-1; maybe TRBD1 (5 bases). Per the germline V gene, CDR1 is SGHTA and CDR2 is FQGNSA. The CDR3 totals 13 residues. V was cut by 1 base and J by 9 bases, with 12 bases left in between. CDR3 sequence: CASSLETVGKAFF. As DNA, the CDR3 is TGTGCCAGCAGCTTAGAGACAGTTGGGAAAGCTTTCTTT. The full variable domain, completed using reference TRBV7-2 and TRBJ1-1, is GAGVSQSPSNKVTEKGKDVELRCDPISGHTALYWYRQSLGQGLEFLIYFQGNSAPDKSGLPSDRFSAERTGGSVSTLTIQRTQQEDSAVYLCASSLETVGKAFFGQGTRLTVV.

The chain joins TRBV7-9 to TRBJ1-2; 9 bases are shared with TRBD1. Germline trimming cut 5 bases from V and 4 bases from J; bases unmatched to any gene: 5. The CDR3 consists of 14 residues. Germline values: CDR1 SEHNR, CDR2 FQNEAQ (reference sequence). CDR3 residues: CASSPRDRVYGYTF. The CDR3 DNA reads TGTGCCAGCAGCCCCCGGGACAGGGTCTATGGCTACACCTTC.

This chain links TRBV5-1 with TRBJ1-6; 8 bases are shared with TRBD1. This CDR3 comprises 15 residues. Germline V gene data show CDR1 as SGHRS and CDR2 as YFSETQ. With V trimmed by 0 bases and J by 11 bases, 7 bases remained unmatched. CDR3: CASSLEDRGRAPLHF. DNA for the CDR3: TGCGCCAGCAGCTTGGAAGACAGGGGTCGGGCACCCCTCCACTTT.

The DNA of the CDR3 is TGTGCCAGCTCCCGCCCGGGACAGGGGTCGAATGAGCAGTTCTTC. Protein sequence: CASSRPGQGSNEQFF. V and J are TRBV18 and TRBJ2-1; 10 bases line up with TRBD1. CDR3 size: 15 residues. The V gene's germline CDR1 is KGHSH and CDR2 LQKENI. J lost 7 bases, V lost 6 bases, and 9 bases had no gene match.

This clone was seen more than once but under ten times. V gene TRBV29-1 combines with J gene TRBJ1-2; 8 bases are shared with TRBD1. This CDR3 has 15 amino acids. The germline V gene encodes CDR1 SQVTM and CDR2 ANQGSEA. V dropped 7 bases and J dropped 5; count of bases not matched to a gene: 15. CDR3 region: CSARQGPTPLYGYTF. DNA of the CDR3: TGCAGCGCCCGACAGGGGCCGACTCCCTTGTATGGCTACACCTTC.

V usage is TRBV5-1 and J usage is TRBJ2-2; TRBD2 aligns across 13 bases. The CDR3 contains 15 residues. After removal of 5 bases from V and 7 bases from J, the junction contained 5 bases not matched to a gene. Germline V gene sequence: CDR1 SGHRS, CDR2 YFSETQ. CDR3 nucleotide sequence: TGCGCCAGCAGTAGACTAGCGGGAGGTGTCGGGGAGCTGTTTTTT. It yields the protein CASSRLAGGVGELFF. The complete variable domain, with remaining parts taken from reference TRBV5-1 and TRBJ2-2, reads KAGVTQTPRYLIKTRGQQVTLSCSPISGHRSVSWYQQTPGQGLQFLFEYFSETQRNKGNFPGRFSGRQFSNSRSEMNVSTLELGDSALYLCASSRLAGGVGELFFGEGSRLTVL.

This clone was counted only a few times. This sequence joins TRBV27 and TRBJ1-2; D remains ambiguous. Germline V gene lookup returns CDR1 MNHEY and CDR2 SMNVEV (reference sequence). The CDR3 has 15 amino acids. V was pared by 5 bases and J by 4 bases, with 17 bases between. The CDR3 spells CASSRTWRASYGYTF. Here the CDR3 DNA reads TGTGCCAGCAGTCGGACGTGGCGGGCTTCCTATGGCTACACCTTC.